A single sample gave rise to the 17 T cell receptor beta chains below, sequenced in a study of patients and donors after allogeneic stem cell transplantation. TCRdb re-derived calls from the RT-PCR reads in MiXCR, one entry per CDR3 protein. The table shows tens of thousands of distinct CDR3 sequences, with roughly 50% occurring only once. Sequenced sample: blood, either unsorted or a sorted T cell fraction (not recorded which). These receptors came from a human donor who was either an allogeneic HSCT recipient or a stem cell or donor lymphocyte infusion donor (not recorded which). It is not recorded whose cells these are; they may come from a transplant donor.

The V gene is TRBV6-6, the J gene TRBJ1-5, with 8 bases matching TRBD1. CDR3 size: 15 residues. Germline CDR1 is MNHNY and CDR2 is SVGAGI (reference sequence). V lost 4 bases, J lost 3 bases, and 5 bases stayed unmatched. The CDR3 DNA is TGTGCCAGCAGTTCCAGGACAGGGTACAATCAGCCCCAGCATTTT. This gives the protein CASSSRTGYNQPQHF.

The chain recombines TRBV20-1 with TRBJ2-3; perhaps D is TRBD1 or TRBD2 (6 bases each). Germline CDR1 reads DFQATT; CDR2 reads SNEGSKA (reference sequence). Deletions cut 3 bases from V and 2 bases from J, with 15 bases between. CDR3 length equals 15 residues. The CDR3 nucleotides are TGCAGTGCTAGCCCCTCTCCGGGGGCCACAGATACGCAGTATTTT. Translated: CSASPSPGATDTQYF.

The J gene is TRBJ1-3, the V gene TRBV20-1; maybe TRBD1 (6 bases). Germline loops: CDR1 DFQATT, CDR2 SNEGSKA (reference sequence). With 1 base removed from V and 0 bases from J, the gap between germline ends came to 16 bases. CDR3 length: 17 amino acids. Written as DNA, the CDR3 is TGCAGTGCTAGAGCCGCGCAGGGGCCAGCCTCTGGAAACACCATATATTTT. This encodes CSARAAQGPASGNTIYF.

Only a few counts were recorded for this clonotype. The chain couples TRBV20-1 to TRBJ1-3; 7 bases match TRBD1. The V segment lost 4 bases and the J segment 0 bases; nucleotides outside the gene matches: 9. The CDR3 sequence is 16 residues long. Germline loops: CDR1 DFQATT, CDR2 SNEGSKA (reference sequence). The CDR3 DNA sequence: TGCAGTGCTATTGGGGACAGTTCGAGCTCTGGAAACACCATATATTTT. Its translation is CSAIGDSSSSGNTIYF.

There are many counts of this clonotype. The junction departs from germline at one end; a sequencing error may be responsible. The V call is TRBV28, the J call TRBJ1-1; 7 nucleotides align to TRBD1. This CDR3 contains 14 residues. CDR1 and CDR2 (germline): MDHEN, SYDVKM. CDR3 coding DNA: TGTGCCAGCAGTTTGATCAGGGGGAACGCTGAAGCTTTCTTT. Translating it yields CASSLIRGNAEAFF.

This clonotype occurred a few times. This sequence joins TRBV29-1 and TRBJ1-2; D might be TRBD1 (5 bases). The CDR3 has 16 residues. Trimming cost V 3 bases and J 7 bases, with 24 bases left between them. Germline CDR1 is SQVTM and CDR2 is ANQGSEA. CDR3 protein: CSVDSDKGSLDSGYTF. CDR3 bases: TGCAGCGTTGACTCCGACAAGGGGTCCTTGGATAGTGGCTACACCTTC.

This chain uses TRBV28 with TRBJ2-7; the D gene is possibly TRBD1 (6 bases). Between the trimmed V and J ends, which lost 5 bases and 5 bases, there was a span of 19 bases. Looked up from germline, CDR1 is MDHEN and CDR2 is SYDVKM. This CDR3 has 15 amino acids. This chain's CDR3 is CASSPLVRGRDEQYF. CDR3 DNA sequence: TGTGCCAGCAGTCCCCTTGTCAGGGGCAGGGACGAGCAGTACTTC.

This clonotype has more than one count but fewer than ten. The chain links TRBV28 to TRBJ1-5; D may be TRBD1 (6 bases). Germline V lookup: CDR1 MDHEN, CDR2 SYDVKM. This CDR3 is built from 13 residues. Trimming left V 10 bases short and J 5 bases short, with 15 bases between. The CDR3 DNA follows: TGTGCCACAAGGGGGGTCGGGGATCAGCCCCAGCATTTT. Its protein is CATRGVGDQPQHF.

DNA of the CDR3: TGTGCCTCAGGGGGGAAAAACACCGGGGAGCTGTTTTTT. Amino acids: CASGGKNTGELFF. This rearrangement joins TRBV25-1 to TRBJ2-2, with D possibly TRBD1 on 7 matching bases. This CDR3 region has 13 residues. Trimming left V 11 bases short and J 2 bases short, with 12 bases between. CDR1 and CDR2 from the germline V gene are MGHDK and SYGVNS. Supplemented by reference TRBV25-1 and TRBJ2-2, the full variable domain reads EADIYQTPRYLVIGTGKKITLECSQTMGHDKMYWYQQDPGMELHLIHYSYGVNSTEKGDLSSESTVSRIRTEHFPLTLESARPSHTSQYLCASGGKNTGELFFGEGSRLTVL.

V and J are TRBV7-3 and TRBJ1-6; D is perhaps TRBD1 (5 bases). Germline-derived CDR1 and CDR2 are SGHTA and FQGTGA. The CDR3 has 15 amino acids. V gave up 5 bases and J gave up 8 bases, with 16 bases separating them. CDR3 region: CASSRTPGEDSPLHF. In nucleotides, the CDR3 is TGTGCCAGCAGCCGGACACCCGGCGAGGATTCACCCCTCCACTTT.

This clonotype showed up just a few times. The chain uses TRBV4-2 and TRBJ1-5; no reliable D call. Trimming removed 0 bases at V and 5 bases at J, with 11 bases between. Per germline, CDR1 LGHNA and CDR2 YNFKEQ. This CDR3 has 15 amino acids. CDR3 in amino acids: CASSQEARPYQPQHF. The CDR3 DNA reads TGTGCCAGCAGCCAAGAAGCCCGACCGTATCAGCCCCAGCATTTT.

This clonotype turned up a few times. The chain uses TRBV20-1 and TRBJ1-1; D remains unclear. The CDR3 runs 13 residues. In germline, CDR1 is DFQATT, CDR2 SNEGSKA (reference sequence). V was cut by 2 bases and J by 0 bases, with 7 bases left in between. The CDR3 spells CSARSHVNTEAFF. In DNA form, the CDR3 reads TGCAGTGCTAGAAGTCACGTGAACACTGAAGCTTTCTTT.

This sequence joins TRBV6-5 and TRBJ1-2; no reliable D call. Trimming shortened V by 2 bases and J by 4 bases, and 8 bases separated the two germline ends. Germline loops: CDR1 MNHEY, CDR2 SVGAGI. The CDR3 loop spans 13 amino acids. The CDR3 sequence is CASSYEVGYGYTF. For the CDR3, the DNA is TGTGCCAGCAGTTACGAAGTTGGCTATGGCTACACCTTC.

CDR3 region: CASSQKVSGPYASNQPQHF. CDR3 DNA sequence: TGTGCCAGCAGCCAAAAGGTCTCCGGGCCCTACGCGAGCAATCAGCCCCAGCATTTT. The chain carries TRBV4-2 and TRBJ1-5; D remains ambiguous. Germline assignment: CDR1 LGHNA and CDR2 YNFKEQ. V was pared by 2 bases and J by 1 base, with 21 bases between. The CDR3 is 19 amino acids.

This clonotype came up a few times. The chain combines TRBV4-3 with TRBJ1-3; D is unclear. Germline CDR1 LGHNA, CDR2 YSLEER. This CDR3 region has 13 residues. Deletions cut 1 base from V and 8 bases from J, with 9 bases between. The CDR3 protein is CASSQGVWDTIYF. The CDR3 DNA reads TGCGCCAGCAGCCAAGGGGTGTGGGACACCATATATTTT.

V gene TRBV12-3 or TRBV12-4 combines with J gene TRBJ2-7, with no clear D. V was cut by 6 bases and J by 2 bases, with 14 bases left in between. CDR3 length: 14 residues. The CDR3 DNA follows: TGTGCCAGCAGGCCTGGTCGACGGGCCTACGAGCAGTACTTC. Translation gives CASRPGRRAYEQYF.

The chain combines TRBV12-3 or TRBV12-4 with TRBJ1-4, with 7 bases lining up with TRBD1. V lost 2 bases and J lost 0; bases outside the gene matches: 6. The CDR3 extends over 17 amino acids. CDR3 sequence reads: CASSLRGGTATNEKLFF. The CDR3, as DNA: TGTGCCAGCAGTTTAAGAGGCGGGACAGCAACTAATGAAAAACTGTTTTTT.